The 2 T cell receptor beta chains in this list originate from one sample, sequenced in a study of technical replicates of blood from a few donors. This table comes from immunoSEQ multiplex PCR, and its TCRdb copy is limited to in-frame clones, with some not included. The data show roughly 62,000 clones, about 95% seen once. The sequencing input was PBMCs. These receptors all come from a human donor in good health. Some clones in this sample may be carry-over from other donors' samples.

The chain has TRBV5-1 and TRBJ2-2; a weak D match, TRBD2 (7 bases). Per germline, CDR1 SGHRS and CDR2 YFSETQ. V was trimmed by 5 bases and J by 2 bases, leaving 16 bases between them. CDR3 length equals 16 residues. The CDR3 DNA reads TGCGCCAGCAGTTCCCCCCGGGGGGCTAACACCGGGGAGCTGTTTTTT. Its protein is CASSSPRGANTGELFF.

The J gene is TRBJ2-6, the V gene TRBV19; 9 bases map to TRBD1. In germline, CDR1 is LNHDA, CDR2 SQIVND (reference sequence). There are 21 residues in the CDR3. Losses at the gene ends were 6 bases for V and 16 bases for J; bases not matched to a gene: 34. The CDR3: CASSPRDRASGANVRPQTLTF. The DNA for the CDR3 is TGTGCCAGTAGCCCCCGGGACAGGGCCTCTGGGGCCAACGTCCGGCCCCAGACTCTGACTTTC.